This T cell receptor beta chain was recovered during a study of T cell responses to AZD1222 COVID-19 vaccine. Study-level results: Spike-specific TCR breadth and depth both grew after two AZD1222 doses. Only six or seven AZD1222 recipients were seropositive at baseline. Donors were largely white British and mainly female; clonal diversity was possibly underestimated. The span of vaccine-associated CD4 TCRs extended across spike, with dominance at 160-218 and 743-854.

As to this clone: Its target is unknown.

Some clones are missing from TCRdb's copy, which holds only in-frame ones; the method was immunoSEQ multiplex PCR. This sample has fewer than 200,000 clones; roughly 88% occur once, and the top ten carry approximately 0.5%. The V gene's germline CDR1 is MNHNS and CDR2 SASEGT. The CDR3 length is 11 residues. V was shortened by 2 bases and J by 12 bases, with 11 bases between the two germline ends. Sequencing used peripheral blood, obtained on day 0 of AZD1222 vaccination. The chain employs TRBV6-1 and TRBJ2-7; the D gene is possibly TRBD2 (5 bases). This receptor was identified in an adult in good health. Here the CDR3 DNA reads TGTGCCAGCAGTGAATTCCCCCGGGGGTACTTC. Translating it yields CASSEFPRGYF.